Shown below are 3 T cell receptor beta chains from a single sample sequenced in a study of shared clonotypes between healthy human individuals. Positive CCR7 selection of CD45RO-negative cells yielded the naive CD8 cells, and terminally differentiated effector memory CD45RA+ cells were excluded. Some clones are missing from TCRdb's copy, which holds only in-frame ones; the method was immunoSEQ multiplex PCR. Of 1.5 million to 2.5 million clones in the sample, roughly 94% were seen once. The sequencing sample was made of naive CD8+ T cells sorted from blood. The receptors were sampled from a man aged 18 to 29 in good health.

The chain joins TRBV19 to TRBJ1-1, with a possible D match to TRBD1 (5 bases). The CDR3 is 13 residues long. From germline, CDR1 is LNHDA and CDR2 SQIVND (reference sequence). Trimming cost V 7 bases and J 6 bases, with 15 bases left between them. CDR3 protein: CASITGLGAEAFF. DNA for the CDR3: TGTGCCAGTATTACGGGGCTAGGGGCTGAAGCTTTCTTT.

V and J are TRBV15 and TRBJ2-7; 9 positions match TRBD1. Germline V gene data show CDR1 as LNHNV and CDR2 as YYDKDF (reference sequence). V dropped 3 bases and J dropped 5; count of bases not matched to a gene: 14. The CDR3 totals 17 residues. CDR3 in DNA: TGTGCCACCAGCAGCACCGCCGGGACAGGGAGCTACCACGAGCAGTACTTC. Its translation is CATSSTAGTGSYHEQYF. Combining the CDR3 with reference TRBV15 and TRBJ2-7 gives the whole variable domain DAMVIQNPRYQVTQFGKPVTLSCSQTLNHNVMYWYQQKSSQAPKLLFHYYDKDFNNEADTPDNFQSRRPNTSFCFLDIRSPGLGDTAMYLCATSSTAGTGSYHEQYFGPGTRLTVT.

The chain recombines TRBV27 with TRBJ1-4; D not certain. Germline V gene data show CDR1 as MNHEY and CDR2 as SMNVEV (reference sequence). The CDR3 is 13 residues long. V was pared by 3 bases and J by 10 bases, with 12 bases between. The CDR3 sequence: CASSLNIDGKLFF. CDR3 coding DNA: TGTGCCAGCAGTTTGAACATTGACGGAAAACTGTTTTTT.